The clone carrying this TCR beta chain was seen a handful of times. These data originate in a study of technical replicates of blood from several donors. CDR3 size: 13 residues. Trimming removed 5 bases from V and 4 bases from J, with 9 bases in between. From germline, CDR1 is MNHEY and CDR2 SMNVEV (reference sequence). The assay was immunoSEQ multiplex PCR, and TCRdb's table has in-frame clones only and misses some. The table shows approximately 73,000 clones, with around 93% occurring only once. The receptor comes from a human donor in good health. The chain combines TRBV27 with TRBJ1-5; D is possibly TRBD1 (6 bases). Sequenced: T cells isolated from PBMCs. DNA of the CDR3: TGTGCCAGCAGTGTGCAGGGGAATCAGCCCCAGCATTTT. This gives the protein CASSVQGNQPQHF.